Sequencing of this T cell receptor beta chain was carried out in a study of OX40 agonist ivuxolimab in advanced cancers. Assay: immunoSEQ multiplex PCR; the TCRdb copy retains only in-frame clones and omits some. There are 70,000 to 95,000 clones in the sample; approximately 94% occur only once, and about 2.4% lies in the top ten. With 0 bases removed from V and 3 bases from J, the gap between germline ends came to 9 bases. This CDR3 is built from 14 residues. Germline loops: CDR1 MGHRA, CDR2 YSYEKL. V and J are TRBV4-1 and TRBJ2-7, with D tentatively TRBD2 (6 bases). The sequenced sample was CD4+ or CD8+ T cells sorted from blood, obtained in a trial of the OX40 agonist ivuxolimab. The clonotype comes from an adult with an advanced solid tumor such as melanoma, head and neck, liver or kidney cancer. CDR3 nucleotides: TGCGCCAGCAGCCAAGAATGGGGGGTCTACGAGCAGTACTTC. Translating it yields CASSQEWGVYEQYF.